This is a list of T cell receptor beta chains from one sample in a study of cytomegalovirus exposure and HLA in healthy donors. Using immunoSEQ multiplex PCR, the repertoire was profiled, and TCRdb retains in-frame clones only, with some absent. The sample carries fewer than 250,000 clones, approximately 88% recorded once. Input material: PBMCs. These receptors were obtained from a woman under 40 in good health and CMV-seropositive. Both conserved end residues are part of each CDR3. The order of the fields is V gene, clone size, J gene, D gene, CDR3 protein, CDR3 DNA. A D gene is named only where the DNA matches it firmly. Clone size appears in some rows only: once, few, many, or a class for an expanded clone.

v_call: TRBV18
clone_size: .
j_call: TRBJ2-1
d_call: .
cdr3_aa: CASSPALDVYNEQFF
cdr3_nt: TGTGCCAGCTCACCAGCACTGGACGTCTACAATGAGCAGTTCTTC

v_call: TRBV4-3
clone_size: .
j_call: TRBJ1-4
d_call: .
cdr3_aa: CADINEKLFF
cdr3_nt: TGCGCCGACATTAATGAAAAACTGTTTTTT

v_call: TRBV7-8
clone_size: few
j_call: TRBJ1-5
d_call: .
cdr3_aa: CASSPRDTYQPQHF
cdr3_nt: TGTGCCAGCAGCCCCCGGGACACTTATCAGCCCCAGCATTTT

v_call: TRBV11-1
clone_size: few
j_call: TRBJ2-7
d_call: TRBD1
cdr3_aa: CASSAGTGEQYF
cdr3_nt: TGTGCCAGCAGCGCGGGGACAGGCGAGCAGTACTTC

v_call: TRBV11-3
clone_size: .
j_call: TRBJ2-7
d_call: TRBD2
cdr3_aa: CASSARLRLAAGEQYF
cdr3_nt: TGTGCCAGCAGCGCCCGTTTGCGACTAGCGGCTGGGGAGCAGTACTTC

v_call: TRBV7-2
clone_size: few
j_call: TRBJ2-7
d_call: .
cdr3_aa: CASSRRGGYEQYF
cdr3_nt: TGTGCCAGCAGCCGCAGGGGGGGCTACGAGCAGTACTTC

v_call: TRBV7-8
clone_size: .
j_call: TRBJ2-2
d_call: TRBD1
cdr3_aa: CASSLGTGPNTGELFF
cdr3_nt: TGTGCCAGCAGCTTAGGGACAGGGCCGAACACCGGGGAGCTGTTTTTT

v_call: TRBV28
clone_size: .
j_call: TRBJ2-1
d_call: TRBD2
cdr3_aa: CASSYPSGTSFYNEQFF
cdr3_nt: TGTGCCAGCAGTTACCCCTCCGGGACTAGCTTCTACAATGAGCAGTTCTTC

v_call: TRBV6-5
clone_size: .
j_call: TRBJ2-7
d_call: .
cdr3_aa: CASSYGIIGGTYEQYF
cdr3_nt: TGTGCCAGCAGTTACGGAATTATAGGCGGAACCTACGAGCAGTACTTC

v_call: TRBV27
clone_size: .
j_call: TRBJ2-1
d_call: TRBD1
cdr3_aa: CASSLSRQGNEQFF
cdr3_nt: TGTGCCAGCAGTTTGAGTCGACAGGGCAATGAGCAGTTCTTC

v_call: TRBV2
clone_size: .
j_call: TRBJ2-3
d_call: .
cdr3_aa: CASSLDSPSTDTQYF
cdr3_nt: TGTGCCAGCAGCCTGGACAGCCCTAGCACAGATACGCAGTATTTT

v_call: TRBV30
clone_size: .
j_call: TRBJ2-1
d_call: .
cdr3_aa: CAWSVWGGLNNEQFF
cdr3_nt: TGTGCCTGGAGTGTCTGGGGGGGGCTTAACAATGAGCAGTTCTTC

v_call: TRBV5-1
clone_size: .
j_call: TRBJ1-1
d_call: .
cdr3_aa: CASSLGGGEREAFF
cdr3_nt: TGCGCCAGCAGCTTGGGTGGAGGAGAGAGAGAAGCTTTCTTT

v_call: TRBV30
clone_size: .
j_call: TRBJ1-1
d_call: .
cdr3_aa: CAWSGAREAFF
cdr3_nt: TGTGCCTGGAGTGGGGCCAGAGAAGCTTTCTTT

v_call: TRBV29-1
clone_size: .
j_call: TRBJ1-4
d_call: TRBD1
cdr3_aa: CSVPGQAGEKLFF
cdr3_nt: TGCAGCGTACCGGGACAGGCAGGTGAAAAACTGTTTTTT

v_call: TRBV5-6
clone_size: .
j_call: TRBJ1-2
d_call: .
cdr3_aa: CASSLVSDYGYTF
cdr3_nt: TGTGCCAGCAGCTTGGTGTCCGACTATGGCTACACCTTC

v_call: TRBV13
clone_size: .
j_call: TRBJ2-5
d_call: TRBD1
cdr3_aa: CASSRGQDSRTQYF
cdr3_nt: TGTGCCAGCAGCCGGGGACAGGATAGTAGAACCCAGTACTTC

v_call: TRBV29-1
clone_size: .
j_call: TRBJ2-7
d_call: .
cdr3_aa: CSVGGAGASYEQYF
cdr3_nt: TGCAGCGTTGGTGGGGCAGGGGCGTCCTACGAGCAGTACTTC

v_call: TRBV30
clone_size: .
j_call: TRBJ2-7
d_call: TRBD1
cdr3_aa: CAWSKGQTGVYEQYF
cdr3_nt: TGTGCCTGGAGTAAGGGGCAGACAGGGGTCTACGAGCAGTACTTC

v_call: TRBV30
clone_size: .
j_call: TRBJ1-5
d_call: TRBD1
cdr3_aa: CAWGEGQGPYQPQHF
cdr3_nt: TGTGCCTGGGGGGAAGGACAGGGACCCTATCAGCCCCAGCATTTT

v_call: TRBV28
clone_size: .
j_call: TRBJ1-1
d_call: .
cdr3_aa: CASKPGQRLGSTEAFF
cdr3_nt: TGTGCCAGCAAACCCGGACAGCGCCTAGGGAGCACTGAAGCTTTCTTT

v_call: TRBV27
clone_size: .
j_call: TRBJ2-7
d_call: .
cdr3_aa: CASSFNRDYEQYF
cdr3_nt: TGTGCCAGCAGTTTTAACAGGGACTACGAGCAGTACTTC

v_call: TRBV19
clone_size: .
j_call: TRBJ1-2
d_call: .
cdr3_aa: CASADRDAFVNGYTF
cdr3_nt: TGTGCCAGTGCTGACCGGGACGCCTTCGTAAATGGCTACACCTTC

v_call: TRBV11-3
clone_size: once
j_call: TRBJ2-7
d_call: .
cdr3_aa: CASSFYRTYEQYF
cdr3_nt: TGTGCCAGCAGCTTTTACAGAACCTACGAGCAGTACTTC

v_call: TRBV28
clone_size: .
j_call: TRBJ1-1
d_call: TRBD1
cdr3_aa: CASSFGTGGGTEAFF
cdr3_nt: TGTGCCAGCAGTTTCGGGACAGGGGGCGGGACTGAAGCTTTCTTT

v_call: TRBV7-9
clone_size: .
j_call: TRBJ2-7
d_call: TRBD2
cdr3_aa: CASSQTSFSTYEQYF
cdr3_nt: TGTGCCAGCAGCCAGACTAGCTTTAGTACCTACGAGCAGTACTTC

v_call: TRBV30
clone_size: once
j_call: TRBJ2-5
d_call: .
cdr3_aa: CAWRDLGDKETQYF
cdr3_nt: TGTGCCTGGAGGGATTTGGGGGACAAAGAGACCCAGTACTTC

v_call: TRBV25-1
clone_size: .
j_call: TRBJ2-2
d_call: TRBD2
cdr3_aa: CASTSGTGELFF
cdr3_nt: TGTGCCAGCACTAGCGGGACCGGGGAGCTGTTTTTT

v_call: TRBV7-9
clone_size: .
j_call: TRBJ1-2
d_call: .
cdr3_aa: CASSLGPENYGYTF
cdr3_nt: TGTGCCAGCAGCTTAGGTCCGGAGAACTATGGCTACACCTTC

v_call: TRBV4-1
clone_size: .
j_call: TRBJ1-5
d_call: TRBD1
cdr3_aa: CASSPRDRDLQPQHF
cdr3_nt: TGCGCCAGCAGCCCCCGGGACAGGGACCTTCAGCCCCAGCATTTT

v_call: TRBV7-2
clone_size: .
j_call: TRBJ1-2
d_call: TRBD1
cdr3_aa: CASSKAPGQGAVGYTF
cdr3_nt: TGTGCCAGCAGCAAGGCCCCGGGACAGGGGGCAGTTGGCTACACCTTC

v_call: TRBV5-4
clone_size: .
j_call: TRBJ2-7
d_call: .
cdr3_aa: CASSLASRGEQYF
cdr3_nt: TGTGCCAGCAGCTTGGCTAGCCGGGGCGAGCAGTACTTC

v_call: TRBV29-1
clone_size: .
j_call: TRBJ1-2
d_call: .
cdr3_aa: CSNRGGGKGGYTF
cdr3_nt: TGCAGCAACCGAGGAGGGGGTAAAGGGGGCTACACCTTC

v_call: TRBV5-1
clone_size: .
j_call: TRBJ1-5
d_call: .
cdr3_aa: CASSFAGGNQPQHF
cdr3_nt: TGCGCCAGCAGCTTCGCAGGGGGCAATCAGCCCCAGCATTTT

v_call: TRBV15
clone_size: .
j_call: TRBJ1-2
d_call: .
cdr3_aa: CATSRRLNFDGYTF
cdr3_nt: TGTGCCACCAGCAGACGTCTAAACTTCGATGGCTACACCTTC

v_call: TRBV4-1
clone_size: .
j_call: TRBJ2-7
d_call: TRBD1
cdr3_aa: CASSQETGGGDEQYF
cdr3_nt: TGCGCCAGCAGCCAAGAGACAGGGGGCGGCGACGAGCAGTACTTC

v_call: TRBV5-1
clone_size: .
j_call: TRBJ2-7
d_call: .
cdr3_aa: CASSFTHDEQYF
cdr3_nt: TGCGCCAGCAGCTTCACACACGACGAGCAGTACTTC

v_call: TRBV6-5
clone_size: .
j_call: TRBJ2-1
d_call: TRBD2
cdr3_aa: CASSSYRGTSGFF
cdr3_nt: TGTGCCAGCAGTTCTTACCGCGGGACTAGCGGGTTCTTC

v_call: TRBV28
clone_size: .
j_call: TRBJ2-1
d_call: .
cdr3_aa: CATTAGTYYNEQFF
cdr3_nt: TGTGCCACGACGGCGGGCACATACTACAATGAGCAGTTCTTC

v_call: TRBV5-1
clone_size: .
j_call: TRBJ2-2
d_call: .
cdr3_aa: CASSTRDGYTGELFF
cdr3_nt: TGCGCCAGCAGCACCCGGGACGGATACACCGGGGAGCTGTTTTTT

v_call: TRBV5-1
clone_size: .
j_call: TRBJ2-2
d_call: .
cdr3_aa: CASSLKGTGELFF
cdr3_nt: TGCGCCAGCAGCTTGAAGGGGACCGGGGAGCTGTTTTTT

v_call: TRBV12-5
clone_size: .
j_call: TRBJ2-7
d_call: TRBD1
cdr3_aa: CASGLVATGGSSYEQYF
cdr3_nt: TGTGCTAGTGGTTTGGTCGCGACAGGGGGCAGCTCCTACGAGCAGTACTTC

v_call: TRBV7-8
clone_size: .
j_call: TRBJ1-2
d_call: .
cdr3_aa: CASNSGWPDGYTF
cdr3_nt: TGTGCCAGCAACTCCGGATGGCCGGATGGCTACACCTTC

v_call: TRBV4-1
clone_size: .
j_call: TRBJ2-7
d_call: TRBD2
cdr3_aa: CASSQPFAGVSPYEQYF
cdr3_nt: TGCGCCAGCAGCCAACCCTTCGCGGGGGTTAGCCCCTACGAGCAGTACTTC

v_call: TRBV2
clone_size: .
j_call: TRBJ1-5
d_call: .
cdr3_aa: CASSENMGNQPQHF
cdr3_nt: TGTGCCAGCAGTGAAAACATGGGCAATCAGCCCCAGCATTTT

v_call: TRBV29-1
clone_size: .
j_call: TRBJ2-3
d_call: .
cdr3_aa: CSVDPVTDTQYF
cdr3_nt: TGCAGCGTTGATCCGGTAACAGATACGCAGTATTTT

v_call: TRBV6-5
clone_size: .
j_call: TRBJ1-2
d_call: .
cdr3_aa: CASSYSPTEYGYTF
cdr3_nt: TGTGCCAGCAGTTACTCGCCTACGGAGTATGGCTACACCTTC

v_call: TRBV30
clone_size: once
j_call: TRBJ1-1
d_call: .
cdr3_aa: CAWSVDGGTEAFF
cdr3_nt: TGTGCCTGGAGTGTAGATGGGGGCACTGAAGCTTTCTTT

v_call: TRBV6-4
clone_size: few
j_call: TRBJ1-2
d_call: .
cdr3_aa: CASSYRAHGKYGYTF
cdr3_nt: TGTGCCAGCAGCTACCGGGCCCACGGCAAGTATGGCTACACCTTC

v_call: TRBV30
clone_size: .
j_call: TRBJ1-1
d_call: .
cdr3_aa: CAWSVPRNRAPEAFF
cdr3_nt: TGTGCCTGGAGTGTCCCCCGAAACAGGGCCCCTGAAGCTTTCTTT

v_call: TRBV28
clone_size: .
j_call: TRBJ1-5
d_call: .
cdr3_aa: CASRPPGGGFNQPQHF
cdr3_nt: TGTGCCAGCAGGCCTCCTGGGGGGGGCTTCAATCAGCCCCAGCATTTT

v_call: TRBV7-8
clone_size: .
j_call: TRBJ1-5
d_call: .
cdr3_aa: CASSPLWGARKGHQPQHF
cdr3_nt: TGTGCCAGCAGCCCCCTGTGGGGGGCGCGTAAGGGCCATCAGCCCCAGCATTTT

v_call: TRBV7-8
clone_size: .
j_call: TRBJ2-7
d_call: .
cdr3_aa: CASSLAAGQTSYEQYF
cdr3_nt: TGTGCCAGCAGCTTAGCCGCGGGACAGACCTCCTACGAGCAGTACTTC

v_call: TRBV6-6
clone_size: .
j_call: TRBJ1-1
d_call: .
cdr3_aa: CASSGGPHSNTEAFF
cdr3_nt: TGTGCCAGCAGTGGCGGGCCACACTCGAACACTGAAGCTTTCTTT

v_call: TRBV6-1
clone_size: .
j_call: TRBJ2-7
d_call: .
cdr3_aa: CASSEARKYEQYF
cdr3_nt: TGTGCCAGCAGTGAAGCCCGTAAATACGAGCAGTACTTC

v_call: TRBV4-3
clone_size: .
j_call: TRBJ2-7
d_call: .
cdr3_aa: CASSQDLAGPTYEQYF
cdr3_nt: TGCGCCAGCAGCCAAGATCTTGCGGGACCGACCTACGAGCAGTACTTC

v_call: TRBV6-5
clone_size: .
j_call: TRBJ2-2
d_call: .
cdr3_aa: CASSYSGLMSGELFF
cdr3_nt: TGTGCCAGCAGTTACTCGGGCCTTATGTCCGGGGAGCTGTTTTTT

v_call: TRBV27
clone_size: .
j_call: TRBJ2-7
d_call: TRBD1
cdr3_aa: CASSLFGQGDEQYF
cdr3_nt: TGTGCCAGCAGTTTATTCGGGCAGGGGGACGAGCAGTACTTC

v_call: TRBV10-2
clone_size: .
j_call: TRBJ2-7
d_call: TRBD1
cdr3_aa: CASSDTAGGSYEQYF
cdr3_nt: TGCGCCAGCAGTGATACGGCAGGGGGCTCCTACGAGCAGTACTTC